This TCR beta chain was found in a study of circulating CD8 cells and anti-PD-1 response in melanoma. In germline, CDR1 is LNHDA, CDR2 SQIVND (reference sequence). The CDR3 is 16 amino acids. The V and J ends lost 5 bases and 0 bases respectively, with 11 bases between them. Live CD3+CD8+TCRalphabeta+ cells were sorted into four subsets by PD-1 and/or TIGIT. Using 15 ng of total RNA, TCR libraries were made with the QIAseq Immune Repertoire TCR panel. TCRdb recomputed calls from the reads with MiXCR, one row per CDR3 protein. The sample shows about 320 distinct CDR3 sequences, over 4.5% of them seen only once. This clonotype is large (0.1 to 1%).

The material was CD8+ T cells from PBMCs, obtained at baseline or after one month of anti-PD-1 therapy (not recorded which). The gene calls are TRBV19 and TRBJ2-6; D possibly corresponds to TRBD2 (6 bases). The sequence was collected from a human donor with melanoma. The CDR3 loop is CASSPRGLSGANVLTF. Here the CDR3 DNA reads TGTGCCAGTAGTCCCCGGGGACTCTCTGGGGCCAACGTCCTGACTTTC.